This TCR beta chain is from a study of shared clonotypes between healthy human individuals. The overall study: Aged 18 to 49, the donors were a couple of women and three men. Each donor had three CD4 naive, three CD4 memory, two CD8 naive and one CD8 memory plate.

This clone was seen a single time. V gave up 1 base and J gave up 1 base, with 16 bases separating them. Germline lookup yields CDR1 SGHTA and CDR2 FQGNSA. This CDR3 has 17 amino acids. Genomic DNA (from each subset) was split evenly across several immunoSEQ plates. Generated by immunoSEQ multiplex PCR, the TCRdb table keeps only in-frame clones and is missing some. The sample lists 2 million to 2.5 million clones; 93% were seen once. This clonotype originated in a man aged 18-30 years in good health. Some clones in this sample may be carry-over from other donors' samples. Sequencing was carried out using naive CD4+ T cells from PBMCs. The subset was: CD45RA+ positively selected. The chain has TRBV7-2 and TRBJ1-1; D is unclear. CDR3 sequence: CASSLVWRGGRNTEAFF. The CDR3 region has the DNA TGTGCCAGCAGCTTAGTTTGGCGGGGAGGGAGGAACACTGAAGCTTTCTTT. The entire variable domain, with the rest obtained from reference TRBV7-2 and TRBJ1-1, is as follows: GAGVSQSPSNKVTEKGKDVELRCDPISGHTALYWYRQSLGQGLEFLIYFQGNSAPDKSGLPSDRFSAERTGGSVSTLTIQRTQQEDSAVYLCASSLVWRGGRNTEAFFGQGTRLTVV.